The TCR beta chain described here comes from a study of blood T cell repertoires in COVID-19. The germline V gene encodes CDR1 LNHDA and CDR2 SQIVND (reference sequence). The V segment lost 4 bases and the J segment 12 bases; nucleotides outside the gene matches: 9. The CDR3 loop spans 14 amino acids. Generated by immunoSEQ multiplex PCR, the TCRdb table keeps only in-frame clones and is missing some. The table records around 300,000 clones, under 90% of them present only once. The receptor's source is a woman aged 50 to 60 who had recovered from COVID-19. The gene calls are TRBV19 and TRBJ2-1; 10 bases line up with TRBD2. The specimen sequenced was peripheral blood. The CDR3 protein is CASSNSGGRTGQFF. CDR3 nucleotide sequence: TGTGCCAGTAGTAATAGCGGGGGGCGTACGGGGCAGTTCTTC.